The present T cell receptor beta chain was sequenced within a study of quantifying T cell responses using KT2 cells. For the study at large: RNA was reverse transcribed with TCR alpha and beta constant-region primers. Estimated efficiency of the T4 ligation step was above 9% under optimum conditions. Regarding the study as a whole: Input KT2 cell number predicted KT2 alpha and beta sequence counts linearly over several orders of magnitude.

This clonotype was found a few times. No antigen is known for it. With 2 bases clipped from V and 7 bases from J, the junction kept 17 bases outside the gene matches. Germline CDR1 reads MGHRA; CDR2 reads YSYEKL. The CDR3 is made up of 18 amino acids. KT2, a clone with a known TCR, was spiked into unfractionated PBMC. Each cDNA got a UMI-containing oligo ligated at its 3' end. The first PCR ran approximately 4 cycles with an equimolar RC1.1 and RC1.2 beta primer mix. TCRdb fed the UMI-ligation and nested PCR reads into MiXCR, producing one record per CDR3 protein. Among 50,000 to 70,000 distinct CDR3 sequences listed, 9% to 15% were seen once.

The chain employs TRBV4-1 and TRBJ1-1; TRBD1 aligns across 9 bases. The TCR comes from a human donor. The sample comprised PBMCs spiked with cells of the T cell clone KT2. The CDR3 DNA follows: TGCGCCAGCAGCCAAACGGCAACGGGACAGGGTCTTGTTGGTGAAGCTTTCTTT. Protein sequence: CASSQTATGQGLVGEAFF.